This T cell receptor beta chain appears in the sequencing data of a study of blood T cell repertoires in COVID-19. The wider study: Acute and convalescent COVID-19 specimens originated in the United States, Italy and Spain. T cells, B-cell-depleted T cells, or PBMCs supplied cDNA or gDNA.

As processed by the authors: Amplified reference gene primers provided the basis for estimating nucleated cell counts. Generated by immunoSEQ multiplex PCR, the TCRdb table keeps only in-frame clones and is missing some. Clone size and the V and J calls come from that table; the DNA yielded D and trimming. Of roughly 340,000 clones in the sample, 91% were seen once. With 0 bases clipped from V and 4 bases from J, the junction kept 4 bases outside the gene matches. Germline CDR1 is SGDLS and CDR2 is YYNGEE. This CDR3 region has 16 residues. The chain couples TRBV9 to TRBJ2-3; 11 positions agree with TRBD1. This sequence originates from a woman between 18 and 29 years old who had recovered from COVID-19. What was sequenced was peripheral blood. The CDR3 protein is CASSVEGTGGADTQYF. The CDR3 nucleotides are TGTGCCAGCAGCGTAGAGGGGACAGGGGGTGCAGATACGCAGTATTTT.